This T cell receptor (beta chain) was profiled in a study of neurological immune-mediated disorders. The CDR3 spans 15 residues. CDR1 and CDR2 from the germline V gene are SGHRS and YFSETQ. V lost 2 bases to trimming and J lost 1 base, with 9 bases between them. This clonotype was found many times. Its antigen is not identified. Notes on the study in general: Expanded clones shared no identical CDR3 amino acid sequences across subjects, which suggested private TCR-beta repertoires in all groups. The greatest TCR clonal expansion occurred in HTLV-1-associated myelopathy and the least in multiple sclerosis, which fell below healthy controls.

cDNA synthesis was performed by 5'RACE with 10-nucleotide random UMIs. Every sequencing run generated over 180 million TCR-beta sequences from 15-18 subjects. Each CDR3 protein is one row after TCRdb ran MiXCR on the 5' RACE reads. The table includes tens of thousands of distinct CDR3 sequences, over 9% detected once. Specimen: PBMCs. The chain uses TRBV5-1 and TRBJ2-2, with D uncertain. This clonotype originated in a woman in her thirties or forties with HTLV-1-associated myelopathy (HAM/TSP). The CDR3 spells CASSFETVNTGELFF. The DNA for the CDR3 is TGCGCCAGCAGCTTTGAGACGGTGAACACCGGGGAGCTGTTTTTT.